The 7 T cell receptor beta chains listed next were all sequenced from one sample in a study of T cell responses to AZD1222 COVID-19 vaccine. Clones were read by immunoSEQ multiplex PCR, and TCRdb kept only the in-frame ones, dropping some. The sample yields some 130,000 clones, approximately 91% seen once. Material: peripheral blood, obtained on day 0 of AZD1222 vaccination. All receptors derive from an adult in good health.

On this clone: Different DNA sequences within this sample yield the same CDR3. The CDR3 loop is CASSIRAGGTPLTYGYTF. In DNA, the CDR3 is TGTGCCAGTAGTATTCGCGCGGGGGGCACTCCTCTCACCTATGGCTACACCTTC. This chain uses TRBV19 with TRBJ1-2, with TRBD1 as a possible D gene (6 bases). Trimming removed 3 bases at V and 4 bases at J, with 24 bases between. The germline V gene encodes CDR1 LNHDA and CDR2 SQIVND (reference sequence). The length of the CDR3 is 18 residues.

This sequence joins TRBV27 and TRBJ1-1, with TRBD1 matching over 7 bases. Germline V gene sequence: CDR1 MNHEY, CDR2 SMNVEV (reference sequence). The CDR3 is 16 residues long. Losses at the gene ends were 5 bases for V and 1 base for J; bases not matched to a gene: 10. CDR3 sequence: CASSPPRQGRNTEAFF. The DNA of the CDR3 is TGTGCCAGCAGTCCCCCCCGACAGGGCCGGAACACTGAAGCTTTCTTT.

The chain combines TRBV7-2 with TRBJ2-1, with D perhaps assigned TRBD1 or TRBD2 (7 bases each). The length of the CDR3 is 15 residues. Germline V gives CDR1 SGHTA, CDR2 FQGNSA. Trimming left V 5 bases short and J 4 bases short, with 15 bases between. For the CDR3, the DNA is TGTGCCAGCAGCCCCCAGGGGGGGGAATACAATGAGCAGTTCTTC. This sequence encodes CASSPQGGEYNEQFF.

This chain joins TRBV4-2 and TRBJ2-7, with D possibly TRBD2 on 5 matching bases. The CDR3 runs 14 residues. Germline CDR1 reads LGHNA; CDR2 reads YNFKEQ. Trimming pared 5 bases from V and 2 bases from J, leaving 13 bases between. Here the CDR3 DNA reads TGTGCCAGCAGCGGGAGTAAGATCCCCTACGAGCAGTACTTC. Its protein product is CASSGSKIPYEQYF.

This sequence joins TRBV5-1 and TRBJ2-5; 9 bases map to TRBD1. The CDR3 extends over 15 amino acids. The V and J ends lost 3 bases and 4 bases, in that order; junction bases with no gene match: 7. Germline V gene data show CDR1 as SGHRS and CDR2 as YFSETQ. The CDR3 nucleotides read TGCGCCAGCAGCTCGGGGACAGGGAAGGGAGAGACCCAGTACTTC. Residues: CASSSGTGKGETQYF.

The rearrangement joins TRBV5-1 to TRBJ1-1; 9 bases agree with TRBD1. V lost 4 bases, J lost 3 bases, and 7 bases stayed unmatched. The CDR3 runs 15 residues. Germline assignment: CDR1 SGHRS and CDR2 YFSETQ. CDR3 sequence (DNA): TGCGCCAGCAGCGTACAGGGGGCAGCCTACACTGAAGCTTTCTTT. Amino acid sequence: CASSVQGAAYTEAFF.

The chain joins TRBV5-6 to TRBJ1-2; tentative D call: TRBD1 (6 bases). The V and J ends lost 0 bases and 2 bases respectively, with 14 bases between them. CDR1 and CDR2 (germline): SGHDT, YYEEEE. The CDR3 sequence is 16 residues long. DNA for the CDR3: TGTGCCAGCAGCTTGGAGGGGCTACAGGGCAACTATGGCTACACCTTC. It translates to CASSLEGLQGNYGYTF.